This T cell receptor (beta chain) was identified in a study of blood T cell repertoires in COVID-19. For the study at large: Samples taken during acute and convalescent COVID-19 were collected in the United States, Italy and Spain. The analysed material was cDNA or gDNA that came from T cells, B-cell-depleted T cells, or PBMCs.

This clone appeared a single time. Study processing details: It was from reference gene primer amplification that nucleated cell counts were estimated. This table comes from immunoSEQ multiplex PCR, and its TCRdb copy is limited to in-frame clones, with some not included. The DNA gave D and trimming, while V, J and clone size come from that table. The sample yields over 20,000 clones, 88% seen once. Germline V gene data show CDR1 as SGHVS and CDR2 as FQNEAQ. Trimming removed 1 base from V and 3 bases from J; junction bases left unmatched: 7. The CDR3 contains 18 residues. The sequence was obtained from a human donor in a cohort sampled during active COVID-19. The donor label of this sample is uncertain. Sequencing input: peripheral blood. J is TRBJ1-4 and V is TRBV7-8, with 11 bases identical to TRBD1. CDR3 DNA sequence: TGTGCCAGCAGCTTAGGGACAGGGGGCCTGGCTCCTAATGAAAAACTGTTTTTT. This sequence encodes CASSLGTGGLAPNEKLFF. The full variable domain, rest sourced from reference TRBV7-8 and TRBJ1-4, is GAGVSQSPRYKVAKRGQDVALRCDPISGHVSLFWYQQALGQGPEFLTYFQNEAQLDKSGLPSDRFFAERPEGSVSTLKIQRTQQEDSAVYLCASSLGTGGLAPNEKLFFGSGTQLSVL.